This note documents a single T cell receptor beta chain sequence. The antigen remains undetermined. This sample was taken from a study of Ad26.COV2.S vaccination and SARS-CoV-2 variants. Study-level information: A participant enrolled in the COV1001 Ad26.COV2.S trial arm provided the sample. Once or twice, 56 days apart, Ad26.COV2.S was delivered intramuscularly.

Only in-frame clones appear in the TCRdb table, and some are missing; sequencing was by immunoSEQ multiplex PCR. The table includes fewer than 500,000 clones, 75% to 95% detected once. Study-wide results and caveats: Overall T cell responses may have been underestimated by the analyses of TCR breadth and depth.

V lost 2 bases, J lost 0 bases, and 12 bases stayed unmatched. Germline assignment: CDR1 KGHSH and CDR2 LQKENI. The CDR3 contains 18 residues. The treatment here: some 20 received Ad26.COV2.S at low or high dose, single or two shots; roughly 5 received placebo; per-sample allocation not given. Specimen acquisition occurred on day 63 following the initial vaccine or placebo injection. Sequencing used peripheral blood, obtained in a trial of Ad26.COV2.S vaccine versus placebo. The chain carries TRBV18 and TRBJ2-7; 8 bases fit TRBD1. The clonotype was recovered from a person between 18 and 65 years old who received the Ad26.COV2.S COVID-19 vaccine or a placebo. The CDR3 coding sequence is TGTGCCAGCTCACCAATAGGACAGGGAGTTTCTAGCTCCTACGAGCAGTACTTC. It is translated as CASSPIGQGVSSSYEQYF.